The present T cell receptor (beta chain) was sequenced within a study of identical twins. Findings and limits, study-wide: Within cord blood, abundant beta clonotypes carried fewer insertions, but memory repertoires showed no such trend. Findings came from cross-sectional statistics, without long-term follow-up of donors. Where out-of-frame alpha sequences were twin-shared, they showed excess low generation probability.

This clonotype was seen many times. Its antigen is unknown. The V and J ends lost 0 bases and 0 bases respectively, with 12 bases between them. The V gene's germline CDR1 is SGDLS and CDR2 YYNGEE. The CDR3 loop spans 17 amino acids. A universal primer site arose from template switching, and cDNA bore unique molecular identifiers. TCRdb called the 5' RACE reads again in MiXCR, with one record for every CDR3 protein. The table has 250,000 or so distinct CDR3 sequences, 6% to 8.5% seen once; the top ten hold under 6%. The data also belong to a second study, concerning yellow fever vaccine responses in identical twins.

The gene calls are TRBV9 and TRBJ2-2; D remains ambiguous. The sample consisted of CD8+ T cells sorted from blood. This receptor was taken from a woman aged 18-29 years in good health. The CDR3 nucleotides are TGTGCCAGCAGCGTAGCTCGGGCCACCGCGAACACCGGGGAGCTGTTTTTT. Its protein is CASSVARATANTGELFF. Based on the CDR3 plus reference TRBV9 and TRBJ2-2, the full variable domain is DSGVTQTPKHLITATGQRVTLRCSPRSGDLSVYWYQQSLDQGLQFLIQYYNGEERAKGNILERFSAQQFPDLHSELNLSSLELGDSALYFCASSVARATANTGELFFGEGSRLTVL.